This T cell receptor beta chain was profiled in a study of cytomegalovirus exposure and HLA in healthy donors. About the research overall: Counted in an early data release were roughly 81 million unique TCRs from HLA-typed donors.

Both 60 Vbeta primers and 13 Jbeta primers went into the PCR. The protocol was immunoSEQ multiplex PCR, while the TCRdb copy is restricted to in-frame clones and leaves out a portion. Here the sample spans roughly 150,000 clones, around three quarters being singletons. V lost 0 bases to trimming and J lost 5 bases, with 11 bases between them. Germline-derived CDR1 and CDR2 are SGHVS and FQNEAQ. The CDR3 extends over 15 amino acids. The TCR was taken from a man aged 40-49 years in good health and CMV-seropositive. Sequences were obtained from PBMCs. This chain connects TRBV7-8 to TRBJ1-5, with D perhaps matching TRBD1 (6 bases). CDR3 protein: CASSLARWGHQPQHF. For the CDR3, the DNA is TGTGCCAGCAGCTTAGCGCGTTGGGGGCATCAGCCCCAGCATTTT.